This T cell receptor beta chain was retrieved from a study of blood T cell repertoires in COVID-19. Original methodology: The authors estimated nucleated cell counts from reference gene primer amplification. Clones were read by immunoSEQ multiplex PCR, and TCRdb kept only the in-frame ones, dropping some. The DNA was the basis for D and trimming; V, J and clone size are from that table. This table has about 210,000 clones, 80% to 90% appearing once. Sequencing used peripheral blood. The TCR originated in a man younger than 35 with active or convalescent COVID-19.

The CDR3 DNA is TGTGCCAGCAGTACCGGCACTTCAACTATACTGTTTTTT. It yields the protein CASSTGTSTILFF. This chain uses TRBV6-2 or TRBV6-3 with TRBJ1-4; D not resolved. CDR3 size: 13 residues. The V gene lost 5 bases and the J gene lost 13 bases, with 17 bases spanning the gap. Germline assignment: CDR1 MNHEY and CDR2 SVGEGT.